What follows are 20 T cell receptor beta chains derived from one specimen sequenced in a study of response to subunit inactivated influenza vaccine. TCRdb recomputed calls from the RT-PCR reads with MiXCR, one row per CDR3 protein. The table has 600,000 to 850,000 distinct CDR3 sequences, 14% seen once. This material consisted of PBMCs from blood, taken approximately 15 days before vaccination. The origin of the receptors is a man aged 50-60 years who received an inactivated influenza vaccine.

This chain connects TRBV12-3 or TRBV12-4 to TRBJ2-2, with D maybe TRBD1 (5 bases). V lost 7 bases and J 9 bases, leaving 15 bases between the germline ends. CDR3 length: 13 residues. The CDR3 sequence is CASIPWGQRELFF. The CDR3 DNA follows: TGTGCCAGCATCCCCTGGGGCCAAAGGGAGCTGTTTTTT.

This clonotype was recorded a few times. This chain links TRBV7-9 with TRBJ2-5; D might be TRBD1 or TRBD2, each matching 6 bases. The CDR3 length is 15 residues. Looked up from germline, CDR1 is SEHNR and CDR2 is FQNEAQ (reference sequence). Trimming cost V 6 bases and J 3 bases, with 17 bases left between them. CDR3 sequence reads: CASSFLGGKKETQYF. CDR3 bases: TGTGCCAGCAGTTTCCTAGGGGGGAAAAAAGAGACCCAGTACTTC.

This clonotype was counted a few times. This chain joins TRBV15 and TRBJ1-2, with a tentative D call TRBD1 (6 bases). The CDR3 length is 15 residues. V was shortened by 4 bases and J by 5 bases, with 17 bases between the two germline ends. CDR1 and CDR2 (germline): LNHNV, YYDKDF (reference sequence). The DNA of the CDR3 is TGTGCCACCAGCAACCGACAGGCCTCGGGGTATGGCTACACCTTC. Translating gives CATSNRQASGYGYTF.

This clonotype has a handful of counts. The chain is built from TRBV5-1 and TRBJ2-7; TRBD1 agrees at 8 bases. This CDR3 contains 16 residues. Germline V CDR1 and CDR2: SGHRS, YFSETQ. V gave up 0 bases and J gave up 3 bases; unmatched junction bases: 8. CDR3 residues: CASSLAPGGGFYEQYF. The CDR3, as DNA: TGCGCCAGCAGCTTGGCCCCAGGGGGCGGCTTCTACGAGCAGTACTTC.

This clonotype was observed a few times. The chain links TRBV6-2 or TRBV6-3 to TRBJ2-5; 7 bases align to TRBD1. CDR3 length: 15 amino acids. The V and J ends lost 6 bases and 5 bases, in that order; junction bases with no gene match: 12. In germline, CDR1 is MNHEY, CDR2 SVGEGT. CDR3 nucleotide sequence: TGTGCCAGCAGCCGCGACAGGGTGCTAGGGGAGACCCAGTACTTC. This codes for CASSRDRVLGETQYF.

This clonotype turned up a few times. This chain connects TRBV2 to TRBJ2-2, with unresolved D. Germline V gene sequence: CDR1 SNHLY, CDR2 FYNNEI. V shed 10 bases and J shed 3 bases, with 15 bases lying between them. The CDR3 has 14 amino acids. CDR3 coding DNA: TGTGCCACTGGTGGCGGCGCTCACACCGGGGAGCTGTTTTTT. This gives the protein CATGGGAHTGELFF. Based on the CDR3 plus reference TRBV2 and TRBJ2-2, the full variable domain is EPEVTQTPSHQVTQMGQEVILRCVPISNHLYFYWYRQILGQKVEFLVSFYNNEISEKSEIFDDQFSVERPDGSNFTLKIRSTKLEDSAMYFCATGGGAHTGELFFGEGSRLTVL.

V usage is TRBV5-1 and J usage is TRBJ1-1, with unresolved D. The CDR3 loop spans 13 amino acids. V dropped 5 bases and J dropped 5 bases, with 13 bases sitting between them. Germline V gene lookup returns CDR1 SGHRS and CDR2 YFSETQ. The chain's CDR3 is CASSVREWTEAFF. For the CDR3, the DNA is TGCGCCAGCAGTGTAAGGGAATGGACTGAAGCTTTCTTT.

This clonotype was recorded many times. The chain links TRBV7-9 to TRBJ2-3; unclear D gene. CDR1 SEHNR and CDR2 FQNEAQ come from the germline V gene (reference sequence). The CDR3 runs to 12 residues. The V and J ends lost 3 bases and 6 bases respectively, with 7 bases between them. For the CDR3, the DNA is TGTGCCAGCAGCTTTATCAGTGATACGCAGTATTTT. This codes for CASSFISDTQYF.

This clonotype was seen at least ten times. V and J are TRBV11-2 and TRBJ2-1, with D uncertain. V lost 4 bases, J lost 8 bases, and 18 bases lay in between. Germline V CDR1 and CDR2: SGHAT, FQNNGV. The CDR3 consists of 15 residues. The CDR3 loop is CASSYPLMVGDEQFF. For the CDR3, the DNA is TGTGCCAGCAGCTATCCCCTTATGGTTGGGGATGAGCAGTTCTTC.

This clonotype was seen repeatedly, ten times or more. The rearrangement uses TRBV5-1 and TRBJ2-5, with 12 bases matching TRBD2. V trimming: 4 bases; J trimming: 1 base; junction bases outside the gene matches: 8. Germline V gives CDR1 SGHRS, CDR2 YFSETQ. CDR3 size: 17 residues. Here the CDR3 reads CASSPQLAGGSQETQYF. The CDR3 nucleotides are TGCGCCAGCAGCCCACAACTAGCGGGAGGCTCCCAAGAGACCCAGTACTTC.

This clonotype was recorded a few times. The chain is built from TRBV9 and TRBJ2-3, with TRBD2 matching 12 bases. CDR3 length: 18 residues. The trim removed 3 bases at V and 1 base at J, leaving 9 bases unmatched. Germline loops: CDR1 SGDLS, CDR2 YYNGEE. In DNA, the CDR3 is TGTGCCAGCAGCGCGACAGGACTAGCGGGAATGGGCACAGATACGCAGTATTTT. It is translated as CASSATGLAGMGTDTQYF.

V gene TRBV6-2 or TRBV6-3 combines with J gene TRBJ2-2; TRBD1 is a possible D gene (5 bases). The CDR3 runs to 15 residues. From germline, CDR1 is MNHEY and CDR2 SVGEGT. With 7 bases removed from V and 4 bases from J, the gap between germline ends came to 16 bases. CDR3 sequence reads: CASISYVGRTGELFF. Written as DNA, the CDR3 is TGTGCCAGCATTTCGTATGTGGGGCGCACCGGGGAGCTGTTTTTT.

This chain uses TRBV9 with TRBJ1-2; 9 bases are shared with TRBD1. The CDR3 totals 14 residues. After removal of 0 bases from V and 5 bases from J, the junction contained 2 bases not matched to a gene. CDR1 and CDR2 (germline): SGDLS, YYNGEE. This CDR3 is CASSVGDRGYGYTF. CDR3 in DNA: TGTGCCAGCAGCGTAGGTGACAGGGGGTATGGCTACACCTTC.

About this clonotype itself: This clone may be a read error of a much larger clone one base away. The chain combines TRBV5-1 with TRBJ2-2, with TRBD2 as a possible D gene (5 bases). In germline, CDR1 is SGHRS, CDR2 YFSETQ. This CDR3 region has 14 residues. CDR3 protein: CTSSYGGRTGELFF. As DNA, the CDR3 is TGCACCAGCAGTTACGGAGGACGGACCGGGGAGCTGTTTTTT.

This clonotype has more than one count but fewer than ten. The chain has TRBV27 and TRBJ2-5; D tentatively reads TRBD1 or TRBD2 (5 bases each). V was trimmed by 5 bases and J by 3 bases, leaving 22 bases between them. Germline CDR1 MNHEY, CDR2 SMNVEV (reference sequence). This CDR3 region has 17 residues. The CDR3 protein is CASSLKGATWGKETQYF. CDR3 in DNA: TGTGCCAGCAGTCTCAAAGGGGCGACCTGGGGGAAAGAGACCCAGTACTTC.

This clonotype was seen a handful of times. The chain is built from TRBV28 and TRBJ2-7, with a possible D match to TRBD1 (6 bases). This CDR3 contains 14 residues. The V gene lost 6 bases and the J gene lost 4 bases, with 16 bases spanning the gap. Germline loops: CDR1 MDHEN, CDR2 SYDVKM. The CDR3 region has the DNA TGTGCCAGCAGGGAACAGGGTTCAATTTACGAGCAGTACTTC. It codes for CASREQGSIYEQYF. The full variable domain, in which reference TRBV28 and TRBJ2-7 provide the parts outside the CDR3, is DVKVTQSSRYLVKRTGEKVFLECVQDMDHENMFWYRQDPGLGLRLIYFSYDVKMKEKGDIPEGYSVSREKKERFSLILESASTNQTSMYLCASREQGSIYEQYFGPGTRLTVT.

The chain employs TRBV20-1 and TRBJ2-7; TRBD1 agrees at 9 bases. This CDR3 region has 16 residues. With V trimmed by 2 bases and J by 6 bases, 14 bases remained unmatched. Germline loops: CDR1 DFQATT, CDR2 SNEGSKA (reference sequence). CDR3 coding DNA: TGCAGTGCTAGATCCCCGAGGGGGGACAGGGTGGCCGAGCAGTACTTC. It is translated as CSARSPRGDRVAEQYF.

The chain combines TRBV9 with TRBJ2-5; D might be TRBD2 (5 bases). This CDR3 is 14 amino acids long. V was cut by 2 bases and J by 2 bases, with 10 bases left in between. Germline V gene sequence: CDR1 SGDLS, CDR2 YYNGEE. CDR3 DNA: TGTGCCAGCAGCGTGTCGCCGGGACAAGAGACCCAGTACTTC. Translated, it gives CASSVSPGQETQYF.

The CDR3 spells CAWRGGLGETQYF. CDR3 DNA sequence: TGTGCCTGGAGAGGGGGACTCGGAGAGACCCAGTACTTC. V and J are TRBV30 and TRBJ2-5; D may be TRBD1 or TRBD2 (6 bases each). This CDR3 contains 13 residues. Germline V gene data show CDR1 as GTSNPN and CDR2 as SVGIG (reference sequence). Trimming cost V 3 bases and J 4 bases, with 12 bases left between them.

This clonotype occurred many times. The J gene is TRBJ2-7, the V gene TRBV7-2, with TRBD2 matching over 7 bases. Germline V lookup: CDR1 SGHTA, CDR2 FQGNSA. The CDR3 spans 13 residues. Trimming cost V 4 bases and J 1 base; bases outside gene matches: 1. The CDR3 region is CASSWDYSYEQYF. In nucleotides, the CDR3 is TGTGCCAGCAGCTGGGACTATTCCTACGAGCAGTACTTC. The full variable domain, in which reference TRBV7-2 and TRBJ2-7 provide the parts outside the CDR3, is GAGVSQSPSNKVTEKGKDVELRCDPISGHTALYWYRQSLGQGLEFLIYFQGNSAPDKSGLPSDRFSAERTGGSVSTLTIQRTQQEDSAVYLCASSWDYSYEQYFGPGTRLTVT.